The next 9 T cell receptor beta chains were all read from a single sample in a study of T cell responses to AZD1222 COVID-19 vaccine (dated by TCRdb to about 2021). What this sample's time point label stands for: baseline before first vaccination. Libraries were built with the immunoSEQ multiplex PCR assay. TCRdb took over this immuneACCESS table, retaining in-frame rearrangements with V and J assigned. Such tables are incomplete; in checked studies, under half of the missing clones stem from an unresolved V gene, and the remainder is unexplained. Present in this sample are about 76,000 clones, more than 70% of which were seen just once. Clones ranked in the top ten supply 11% of the sample. Sequences were derived from peripheral blood, sampled on day 0 of AZD1222 vaccination. All receptors come from an adult in good health.

The chain has TRBV5-5 and TRBJ1-1, with TRBD1 matching 7 bases. This CDR3 contains 14 residues. J was trimmed by 8 bases and V by 0 bases; bases with no gene match: 7. Germline V gene lookup returns CDR1 SGHKS and CDR2 YYEKEE (reference sequence). CDR3 DNA: TGTGCCAGCAGCTTGGAGGGACAGAAAATAGAAGCTTTCTTT. This translates into CASSLEGQKIEAFF.

The chain carries TRBV4-1 and TRBJ2-3; TRBD2 matches at 8 bases. This CDR3 has 18 amino acids. The germline V gene has CDR1 MGHRA and CDR2 YSYEKL. The ends lost 4 bases at V and 5 bases at J; junction bases unmatched: 17. CDR3 amino acids: CASSRPFSARGARDTQYF. DNA for the CDR3: TGCGCCAGCAGCCGACCTTTCAGTGCGCGGGGGGCTAGAGATACGCAGTATTTT.

The chain links TRBV11-2 to TRBJ1-1; no clear D. Germline V CDR1 and CDR2: SGHAT, FQNNGV. The germline V and J ends were trimmed by 7 bases and 0 bases, with 9 bases remaining between them. The CDR3 is 13 amino acids. CDR3 sequence: CASKAGMNTEAFF. Written as DNA, the CDR3 is TGTGCCAGCAAGGCCGGTATGAACACTGAAGCTTTCTTT.

The chain links TRBV28 to TRBJ2-1; TRBD2 agrees at 9 bases. Trimming at V came to 2 bases and at J to 6 bases, leaving 2 bases not matched to a gene. The CDR3 has 14 residues. The germline V gene encodes CDR1 MDHEN and CDR2 SYDVKM. The CDR3 sequence is CASSLIAGVNEQFF. CDR3 coding DNA: TGTGCCAGCAGTTTAATAGCGGGAGTCAATGAGCAGTTCTTC.

The genes are TRBV19 and TRBJ2-7; maybe TRBD2 (6 bases). CDR1 and CDR2 (germline): LNHDA, SQIVND (reference sequence). The V end was cut by 3 bases, the J end by 2 bases, with 14 bases between. This CDR3 comprises 15 residues. CDR3 DNA: TGTGCCAGTAGTATTCAGGGACTGGGTACCTACGAGCAGTACTTC. It codes for CASSIQGLGTYEQYF.

The chain couples TRBV12-3 or TRBV12-4 to TRBJ2-2; unclear D gene. V lost 3 bases to trimming and J lost 5 bases, with 4 bases between them. The length of the CDR3 is 12 residues. DNA of the CDR3: TGTGCCAGCAGTTTCAAGACCGGGGAGCTGTTTTTT. Its translation is CASSFKTGELFF.

The gene calls are TRBV2 and TRBJ1-4; TRBD1 is a possible D gene (5 bases). The CDR3 totals 14 residues. Deletions cut 5 bases from V and 4 bases from J, with 11 bases between. Germline CDR1 SNHLY, CDR2 FYNNEI. CDR3 residues: CASSQQEFNEKLFF. CDR3 in DNA: TGTGCCAGCAGTCAACAGGAGTTTAATGAAAAACTGTTTTTT.

The chain has TRBV5-4 and TRBJ1-1, with D unresolved. Germline assignment: CDR1 SGHNT and CDR2 YYREEE (reference sequence). V was clipped by 0 bases and J by 1 base, with 10 bases between them. The length of the CDR3 is 15 residues. This CDR3 reads CASSLGGPGNTEAFF. The CDR3 nucleotides are TGTGCCAGCAGCTTGGGAGGGCCTGGGAACACTGAAGCTTTCTTT.

The rearrangement joins TRBV5-1 to TRBJ2-7; the D gene is possibly TRBD2 (5 bases). With 0 bases removed from V and 3 bases from J, the gap between germline ends came to 10 bases. This CDR3 spans 14 amino acids. Per the germline V gene, CDR1 is SGHRS and CDR2 is YFSETQ. The CDR3 here is CASSLGGPDYEQYF. The CDR3 nucleotides read TGCGCCAGCAGCTTGGGAGGGCCCGACTACGAGCAGTACTTC.